This T cell receptor beta chain came from a study of T-cell memory formation after mild COVID-19. Study results and caveats: Within pre-infection memory, some responding clones were found, suggesting cross-reactive memory joined.

This CDR3 spans 14 amino acids. Germline values: CDR1 DFQATT, CDR2 SNEGSKA (reference sequence). V was clipped by 6 bases and J by 1 base, with 15 bases between them. Note on this clonotype: Antigen specificity is unknown.

From 5'RACE with constant-segment primers came TCR alpha and TCR beta cDNA libraries that carried sample barcodes and UMIs. TCRdb fed the 5' RACE reads into MiXCR, producing one record per CDR3 protein. The sample lists about 320,000 distinct CDR3 sequences, 13% to 15% occurring once. The source material was PBMCs or a T cell subset sorted from them (not recorded which). The J gene is TRBJ1-1, the V gene TRBV20-1; a possible D gene is TRBD1 (6 bases). This receptor was identified in a man between 18 and 35 years old who had mild COVID-19 (a few samples of this study predate the infection). Cell type and time point are not known. The CDR3 reads CSAARWTENTEAFF. The CDR3 bases are TGCAGTGCCGCCCGATGGACAGAGAACACTGAAGCTTTCTTT.